A selection of T cell receptor beta chains follows, all from one sample in a study of blood T cells in healthy people across ages. In TCRdb, the 5' RACE reads were re-called with MiXCR into one record per CDR3 protein. The table lists 850,000 or so distinct CDR3 sequences, about 28% of them singletons. Sequenced sample: blood. The receptors derive from a woman aged 80 or over in good health. Each CDR3 is given with its conserved first and last residue. The D gene is left open where the match is weak. Size values are once, few and many counts, or a class for expanded clones, and some rows have none.

V gene	D gene	J gene	clone size	CDR3 protein	CDR3 DNA
TRBV6-6	NA	TRBJ1-1	NA	CASSYSKAEAFF	TGTGCCAGCAGTTACTCGAAGGCTGAAGCTTTCTTT
TRBV6-2/TRBV6-3	NA	TRBJ2-1	NA	CASSESGTLQFF	TGTGCCAGCAGTGAAAGCGGCACCCTCCAGTTCTTC
TRBV20-1	TRBD2	TRBJ2-5	NA	CSVRPGLAVGGPYF	TGCAGTGTAAGGCCTGGACTAGCCGTCGGCGGCCCGTACTTC
TRBV30	NA	TRBJ2-3	few	CAQSGSNSDTQYF	TGTGCCCAAAGCGGGTCCAACAGTGATACGCAGTATTTT
TRBV12-3/TRBV12-4	TRBD1	TRBJ1-6	many	CASSTGAVNSPLHF	TGTGCCAGCAGTACAGGGGCGGTTAATTCACCCCTCCACTTT
TRBV7-9	TRBD2	TRBJ2-2	NA	CASSFGLAATGELFF	TGTGCCAGCAGCTTCGGACTAGCGGCCACCGGGGAGCTGTTTTTT
TRBV7-2	NA	TRBJ1-5	NA	CASSSGGGMRGQPQHF	TGTGCCAGCAGCTCCGGTGGCGGGATGAGGGGTCAGCCCCAGCATTTT
TRBV7-2	TRBD2	TRBJ2-7	NA	CASSLTQASGRFSYEQYF	TGTGCCAGCAGCTTAACGCAGGCTAGCGGGAGGTTCTCCTACGAGCAGTACTTC
TRBV12-3/TRBV12-4	TRBD1	TRBJ1-1	many	CASSPRQGNTEAFF	TGTGCCAGCAGTCCCCGACAGGGGAACACTGAAGCTTTCTTT
TRBV5-1	NA	TRBJ2-3	NA	CASSPSKTTDTQYF	TGCGCCAGCAGCCCCTCGAAAACCACAGATACGCAGTATTTT
TRBV15	TRBD1	TRBJ2-3	many	CATSSTGVGTQYF	TGTGCCACCAGCAGCACAGGGGTTGGTACGCAGTATTTT
TRBV7-2	NA	TRBJ1-2	many	CASSLNRPGGYTF	TGTGCCAGCAGCTTAAACAGGCCCGGCGGCTACACCTTC
TRBV10-1	NA	TRBJ2-4	many	CASSDGGEAKNIQYF	TGCGCCAGCAGTGACGGCGGGGAGGCCAAAAACATTCAGTACTTC
TRBV4-3	NA	TRBJ1-4	many	CASSQAKGAINEKLFF	TGCGCCAGCAGCCAAGCTAAGGGTGCAATTAATGAAAAACTGTTTTTT
TRBV20-1	NA	TRBJ1-6	many	CSAREPSSPLHF	TGCAGTGCTAGAGAGCCGAGTTCACCCCTCCACTTT
TRBV12-3/TRBV12-4	TRBD2	TRBJ2-7	many	CASSLRAGGLEQYF	TGTGCCAGCAGTTTAAGGGCGGGGGGGCTCGAGCAGTACTTC
TRBV20-1	TRBD2	TRBJ2-1	NA	CSARVPSGGLYNEQFF	TGCAGTGCTAGAGTTCCGAGCGGGGGTTTATACAATGAGCAGTTCTTC
TRBV5-1	NA	TRBJ1-2	few	CASSLAFTGPQANYGYTF	TGCGCCAGCAGCCTAGCCTTCACAGGTCCCCAAGCTAACTATGGCTACACCTTC
TRBV7-2	TRBD1	TRBJ2-2	few	CASSSVAGGGELFF	TGTGCCAGCAGCTCAGTTGCAGGGGGCGGGGAGCTGTTTTTT
TRBV4-3	TRBD2	TRBJ2-3	many	CASSPSGSGDTDTQYF	TGCGCCAGCAGCCCTTCGGGTAGCGGGGACACAGATACGCAGTATTTT
TRBV4-3	TRBD2	TRBJ2-2	few	CASSQDLTSGGPSNTGELFF	TGCGCCAGCAGCCAAGATCTGACTAGCGGGGGGCCTTCGAACACCGGGGAGCTGTTTTTT
TRBV9	NA	TRBJ1-4	few	CASSVRPTGRTNEKLFF	TGTGCCAGCAGCGTACGACCCACAGGGAGAACTAATGAAAAACTGTTTTTT
TRBV7-9	NA	TRBJ2-3	many	CASSLISDTQYF	TGTGCCAGCAGCTTAATATCAGATACGCAGTATTTT
TRBV12-3/TRBV12-4	NA	TRBJ1-1	many	CASSLSRSVGIDTEAFF	TGTGCCAGCAGTTTATCGCGGAGTGTGGGGATTGACACTGAAGCTTTCTTT
TRBV9	NA	TRBJ2-5	once	CASSVAGGGSETQYF	TGTGCCAGCAGCGTAGCAGGCGGCGGGTCAGAGACCCAGTACTTC
TRBV10-3	NA	TRBJ2-5	few	CAISEAKETQYF	TGTGCCATCAGTGAGGCGAAAGAGACCCAGTACTTC
TRBV7-8	TRBD1	TRBJ2-4	many	CASSLRQGGENIQYF	TGTGCCAGCAGCCTGAGACAGGGGGGGGAGAACATTCAGTACTTC
TRBV6-6	NA	TRBJ1-4	few	CASSSHSRAEGEKLFF	TGTGCCAGCAGTTCGCATAGCCGGGCGGAGGGTGAAAAACTGTTTTTT
TRBV7-9	TRBD1	TRBJ1-2	NA	CASSLVPGTGSF	TGTGCCAGCAGCTTAGTCCCCGGGACAGGGTCCTTC
TRBV20-1	TRBD1	TRBJ2-5	many	CSLDRGRRETQYF	TGCAGCCTGGACAGGGGGCGCCGGGAGACCCAGTACTTC
TRBV9	TRBD1	TRBJ2-1	NA	CASSPGQGGTWNEQFF	TGTGCCAGCAGTCCGGGACAGGGGGGTACGTGGAATGAGCAGTTCTTC
TRBV5-1	NA	TRBJ2-5	NA	CASSLISYNEQYF	TGCGCCAGCAGCTTGATTAGCTACAATGAGCAGTACTTC
TRBV20-1	NA	TRBJ2-3	many	CSARDTGGVSTDTQYF	TGCAGTGCTAGAGATACAGGGGGGGTTAGCACAGATACGCAGTATTTT
TRBV11-2	NA	TRBJ2-7	many	CASSPRQDPYEQYF	TGTGCCAGCAGCCCGCGACAGGATCCCTACGAGCAGTACTTC
TRBV5-1	TRBD1	TRBJ1-5	NA	CASSPDGQVNQPQHF	TGCGCCAGCAGCCCGGACGGACAGGTCAATCAGCCCCAGCATTTT
TRBV10-3	TRBD1	TRBJ2-5	few	CAISTLGQLETQYF	TGTGCCATCAGTACCCTGGGACAGCTAGAGACCCAGTACTTC
TRBV20-1	NA	TRBJ1-1	NA	CSARFNGREAFF	TGCAGTGCTAGATTTAATGGACGCGAAGCTTTCTTT
TRBV20-1	TRBD1	TRBJ2-1	many	CSATPGQGHNEQFF	TGCAGTGCTACCCCGGGACAGGGGCACAATGAGCAGTTCTTC
TRBV9	NA	TRBJ1-2	NA	CASSQAGGGGSRGYTF	TGTGCCAGCAGCCAGGCCGGTGGGGGGGGATCGCGGGGCTACACCTTC
TRBV12-3/TRBV12-4	NA	TRBJ1-4	few	CASSFSANEKLFF	TGTGCCAGCAGTTTTTCGGCTAATGAAAAACTGTTTTTT
TRBV19	NA	TRBJ1-2	NA	CASRLGDYGYTF	TGTGCCAGTCGTCTAGGGGACTATGGCTACACCTTC
TRBV29-1	TRBD2	TRBJ2-5	NA	CSVVAGEETQYF	TGCAGCGTTGTAGCGGGAGAAGAGACCCAGTACTTC
TRBV6-2/TRBV6-3	NA	TRBJ2-6	many	CASSLSRGANVLTF	TGTGCCAGCAGTCTTAGCCGGGGGGCCAACGTCCTGACTTTC
TRBV7-9	TRBD2	TRBJ2-1	NA	CASSQIAGARNNEQFF	TGTGCCAGCAGCCAGATAGCGGGGGCACGGAACAATGAGCAGTTCTTC